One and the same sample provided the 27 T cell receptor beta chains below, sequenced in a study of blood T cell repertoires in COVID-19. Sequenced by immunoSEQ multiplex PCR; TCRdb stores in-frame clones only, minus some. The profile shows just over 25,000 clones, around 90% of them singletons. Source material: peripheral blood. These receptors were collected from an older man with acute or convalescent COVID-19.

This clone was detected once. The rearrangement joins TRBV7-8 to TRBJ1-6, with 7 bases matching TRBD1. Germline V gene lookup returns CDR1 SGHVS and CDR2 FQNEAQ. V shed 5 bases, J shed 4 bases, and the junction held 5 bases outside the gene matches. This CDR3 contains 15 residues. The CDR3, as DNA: TGTGCCAGCAGCCTATTACAGGGGTATAATTCACCCCTCCACTTT. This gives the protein CASSLLQGYNSPLHF.

CDR3 nucleotides: TGTGCCAGCAGCGGAGCGGGAGAGGGAGATACGCAGTATTTT. It yields the protein CASSGAGEGDTQYF. This chain connects TRBV5-4 to TRBJ2-3; 8 nucleotides align to TRBD2. The CDR3 totals 14 residues. Germline CDR1 and CDR2: SGHNT and YYREEE (reference sequence). Trimming took 4 bases from V and 5 from J; bases not matched to a gene: 6.

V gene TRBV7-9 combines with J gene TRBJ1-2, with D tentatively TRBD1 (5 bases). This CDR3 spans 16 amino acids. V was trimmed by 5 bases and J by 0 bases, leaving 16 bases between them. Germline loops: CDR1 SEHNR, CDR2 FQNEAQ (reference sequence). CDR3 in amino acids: CASSPRGDSSNYGYTF. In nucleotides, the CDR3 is TGTGCCAGCAGCCCCCGCGGGGACTCGTCTAACTATGGCTACACCTTC.

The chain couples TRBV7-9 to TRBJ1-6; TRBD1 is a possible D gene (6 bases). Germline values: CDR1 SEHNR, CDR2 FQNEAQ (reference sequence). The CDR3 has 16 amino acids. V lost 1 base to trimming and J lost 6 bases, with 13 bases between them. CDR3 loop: CASSLGTGQPNSPLHF. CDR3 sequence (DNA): TGTGCCAGCAGCTTAGGCACAGGACAGCCTAATTCACCCCTCCACTTT.

The CDR3 sequence is CSVVMPRGTEAFF. The CDR3 coding sequence is TGCAGCGTTGTTATGCCCCGAGGGACTGAAGCTTTCTTT. The rearrangement joins TRBV29-1 to TRBJ1-1, with unresolved D. Trimming cost V 4 bases and J 5 bases, with 14 bases left between them. Germline CDR1 reads SQVTM; CDR2 reads ANQGSEA. There are 13 residues in the CDR3.

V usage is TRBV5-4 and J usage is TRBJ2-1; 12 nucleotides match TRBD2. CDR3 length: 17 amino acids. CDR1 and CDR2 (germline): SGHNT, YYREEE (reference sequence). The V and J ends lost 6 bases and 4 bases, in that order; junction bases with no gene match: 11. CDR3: CASTPAPSGRGYNEQFF. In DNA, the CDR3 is TGTGCCAGCACCCCAGCCCCTAGCGGGAGGGGGTACAATGAGCAGTTCTTC. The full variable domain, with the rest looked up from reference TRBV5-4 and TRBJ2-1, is ETGVTQSPTHLIKTRGQQVTLRCSSQSGHNTVSWYQQALGQGPQFIFQYYREEENGRGNFPPRFSGLQFPNYSSELNVNALELDDSALYLCASTPAPSGRGYNEQFFGPGTRLTVL.

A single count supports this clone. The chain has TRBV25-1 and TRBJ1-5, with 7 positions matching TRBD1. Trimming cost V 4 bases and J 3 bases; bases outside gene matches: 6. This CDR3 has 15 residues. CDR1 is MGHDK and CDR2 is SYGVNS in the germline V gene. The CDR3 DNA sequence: TGTGCCAGCAGTGGGACCACAGGGGACAATCAGCCCCAGCATTTT. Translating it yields CASSGTTGDNQPQHF.

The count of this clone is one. DNA of the CDR3: TGTGCCAGCAGCTTAGTCTCATGGACTAGCGGGAGGTTGGATACGCAGTATTTT. This encodes CASSLVSWTSGRLDTQYF. The chain is built from TRBV11-3 and TRBJ2-3; 14 positions agree with TRBD2. Losses at the gene ends were 1 base for V and 6 bases for J; bases not matched to a gene: 9. CDR1 and CDR2 from the germline V gene are SGHNT and YENEEA. This CDR3 has 18 amino acids.

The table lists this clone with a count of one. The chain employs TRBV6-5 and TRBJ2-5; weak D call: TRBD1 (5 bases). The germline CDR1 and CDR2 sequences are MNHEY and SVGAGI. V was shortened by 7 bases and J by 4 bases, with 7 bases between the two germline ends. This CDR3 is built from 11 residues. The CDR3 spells CASTQGETQYF. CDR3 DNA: TGTGCCAGCACCCAGGGAGAGACCCAGTACTTC.

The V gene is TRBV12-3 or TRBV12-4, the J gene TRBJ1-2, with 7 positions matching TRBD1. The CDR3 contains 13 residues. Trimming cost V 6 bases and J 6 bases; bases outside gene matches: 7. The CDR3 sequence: CASRQQGSDGYTF. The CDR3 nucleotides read TGTGCCAGCAGACAACAGGGGTCGGATGGCTACACCTTC.

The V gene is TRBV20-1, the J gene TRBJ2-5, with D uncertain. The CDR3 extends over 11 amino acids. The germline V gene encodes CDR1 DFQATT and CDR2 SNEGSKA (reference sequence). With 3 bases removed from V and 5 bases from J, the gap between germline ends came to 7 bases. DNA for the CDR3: TGCAGTGCTAGCTTTTTTGAGACCCAGTACTTC. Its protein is CSASFFETQYF.

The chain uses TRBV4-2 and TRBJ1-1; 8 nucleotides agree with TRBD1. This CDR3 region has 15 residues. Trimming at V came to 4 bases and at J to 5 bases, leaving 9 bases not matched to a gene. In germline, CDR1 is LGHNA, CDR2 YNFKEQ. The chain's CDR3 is CASSLSQGDDTEAFF. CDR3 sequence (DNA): TGTGCCAGCAGCCTATCACAGGGGGACGATACTGAAGCTTTCTTT.

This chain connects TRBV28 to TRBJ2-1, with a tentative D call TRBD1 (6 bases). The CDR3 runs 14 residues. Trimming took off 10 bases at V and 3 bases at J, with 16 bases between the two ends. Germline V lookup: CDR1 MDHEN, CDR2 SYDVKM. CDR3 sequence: CATLDTGIYNEQFF. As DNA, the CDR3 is TGTGCCACGTTGGACACAGGGATCTACAATGAGCAGTTCTTC.

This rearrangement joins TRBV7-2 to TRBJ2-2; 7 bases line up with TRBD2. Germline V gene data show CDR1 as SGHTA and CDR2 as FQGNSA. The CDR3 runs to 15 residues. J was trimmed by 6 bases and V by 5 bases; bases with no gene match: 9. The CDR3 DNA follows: TGTGCCAGCAGCCCACGACTAGCCGGTTCCGGGGAGCTGTTTTTT. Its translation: CASSPRLAGSGELFF. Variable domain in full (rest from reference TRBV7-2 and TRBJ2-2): GAGVSQSPSNKVTEKGKDVELRCDPISGHTALYWYRQSLGQGLEFLIYFQGNSAPDKSGLPSDRFSAERTGGSVSTLTIQRTQQEDSAVYLCASSPRLAGSGELFFGEGSRLTVL.

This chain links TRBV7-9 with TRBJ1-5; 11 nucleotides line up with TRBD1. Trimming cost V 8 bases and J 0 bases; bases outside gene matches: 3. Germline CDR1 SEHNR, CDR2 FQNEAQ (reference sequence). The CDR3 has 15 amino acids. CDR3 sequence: CASGTGGYSNQPQHF. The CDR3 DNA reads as TGTGCCAGCGGGACAGGGGGATATAGCAATCAGCCCCAGCATTTT. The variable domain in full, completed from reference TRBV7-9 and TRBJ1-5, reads DTGVSQNPRHKITKRGQNVTFRCDPISEHNRLYWYRQTLGQGPEFLTYFQNEAQLEKSRLLSDRFSAERPKGSFSTLEIQRTEQGDSAMYLCASGTGGYSNQPQHFGDGTRLSIL.

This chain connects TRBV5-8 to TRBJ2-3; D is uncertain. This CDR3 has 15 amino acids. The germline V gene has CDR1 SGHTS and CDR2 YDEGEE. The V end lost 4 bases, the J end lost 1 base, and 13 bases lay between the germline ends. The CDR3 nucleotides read TGTGCCAGCAGCACCGGGTCCTACGGCACAGATACGCAGTATTTT. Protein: CASSTGSYGTDTQYF.

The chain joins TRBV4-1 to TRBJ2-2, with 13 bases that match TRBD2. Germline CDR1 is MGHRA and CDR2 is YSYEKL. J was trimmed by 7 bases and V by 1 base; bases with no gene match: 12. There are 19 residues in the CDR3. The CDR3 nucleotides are TGCGCCAGCAGCCAAGGTGCACTAGCGGGAGGGCCGAAGGGCGGGGAGCTGTTTTTT. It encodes CASSQGALAGGPKGGELFF.

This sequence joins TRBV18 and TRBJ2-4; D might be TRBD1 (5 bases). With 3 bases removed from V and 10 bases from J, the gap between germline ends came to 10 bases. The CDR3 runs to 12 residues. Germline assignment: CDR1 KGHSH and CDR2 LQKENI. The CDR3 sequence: CASSPGAGIQYF. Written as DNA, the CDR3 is TGTGCCAGCTCACCTGGGGCAGGGATTCAGTACTTC.

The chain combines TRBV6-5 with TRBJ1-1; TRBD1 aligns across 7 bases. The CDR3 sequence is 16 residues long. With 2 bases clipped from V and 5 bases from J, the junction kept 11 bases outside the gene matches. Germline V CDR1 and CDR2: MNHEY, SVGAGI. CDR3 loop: CASSYNNRGPRTEAFF. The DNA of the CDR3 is TGTGCCAGCAGTTACAACAACAGGGGCCCTCGGACTGAAGCTTTCTTT.

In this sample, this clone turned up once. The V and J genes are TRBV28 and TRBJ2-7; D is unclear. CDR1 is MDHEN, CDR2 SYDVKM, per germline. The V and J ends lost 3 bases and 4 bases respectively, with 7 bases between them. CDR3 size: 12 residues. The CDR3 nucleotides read TGTGCCAGCAGTTTTTCGAGTTACGAGCAGTACTTC. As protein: CASSFSSYEQYF.

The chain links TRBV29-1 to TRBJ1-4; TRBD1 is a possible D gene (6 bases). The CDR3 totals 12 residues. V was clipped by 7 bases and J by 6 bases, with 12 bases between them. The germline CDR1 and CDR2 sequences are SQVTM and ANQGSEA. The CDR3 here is CSGMGQDEKLFF. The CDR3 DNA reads TGCAGCGGAATGGGACAAGATGAAAAACTGTTTTTT.

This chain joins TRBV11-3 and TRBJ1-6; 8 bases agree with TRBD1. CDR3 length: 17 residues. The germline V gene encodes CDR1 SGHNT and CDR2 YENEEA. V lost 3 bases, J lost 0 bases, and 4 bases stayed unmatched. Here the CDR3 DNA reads TGTGCCAGCAGCTTTAAACAGGGGGGCTCCTATAATTCACCCCTCCACTTT. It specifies CASSFKQGGSYNSPLHF.

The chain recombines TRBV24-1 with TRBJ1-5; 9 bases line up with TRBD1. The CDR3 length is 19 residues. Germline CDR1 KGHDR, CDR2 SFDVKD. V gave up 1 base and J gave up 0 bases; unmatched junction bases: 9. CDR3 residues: CATSDLRGQGPYSNQPQHF. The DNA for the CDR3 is TGTGCCACCAGTGATTTAAGGGGACAGGGCCCTTATAGCAATCAGCCCCAGCATTTT.

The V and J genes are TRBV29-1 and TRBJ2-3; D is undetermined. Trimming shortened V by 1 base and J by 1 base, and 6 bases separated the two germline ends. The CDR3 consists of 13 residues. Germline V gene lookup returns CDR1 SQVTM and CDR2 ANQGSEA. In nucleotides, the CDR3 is TGCAGCGTTGAAGCGGGTGGCACAGATACGCAGTATTTT. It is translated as CSVEAGGTDTQYF.

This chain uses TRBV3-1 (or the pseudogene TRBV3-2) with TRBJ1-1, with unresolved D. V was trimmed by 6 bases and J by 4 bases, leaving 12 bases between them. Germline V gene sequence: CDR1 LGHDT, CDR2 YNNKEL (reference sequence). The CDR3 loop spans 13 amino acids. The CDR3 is CASRYRESTEAFF. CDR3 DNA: TGTGCCAGCAGGTACAGAGAGAGCACTGAAGCTTTCTTT.

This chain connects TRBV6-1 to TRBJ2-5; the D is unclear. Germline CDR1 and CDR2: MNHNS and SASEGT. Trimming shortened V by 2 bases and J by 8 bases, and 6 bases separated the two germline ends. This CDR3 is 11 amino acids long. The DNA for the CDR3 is TGTGCCAGCAGTGAACTGGCCACCCAGTACTTC. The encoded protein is CASSELATQYF.

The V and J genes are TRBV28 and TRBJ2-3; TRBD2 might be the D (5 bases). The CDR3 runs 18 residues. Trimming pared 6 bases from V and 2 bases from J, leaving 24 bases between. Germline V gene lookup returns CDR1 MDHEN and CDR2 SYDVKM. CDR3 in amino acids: CASSLAPGLGSLTDTQYF. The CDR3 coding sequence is TGTGCCAGCAGCTTGGCCCCTGGCCTGGGGAGTCTCACAGATACGCAGTATTTT.